This record concerns one T cell receptor (beta chain) sequence. Only a few counts were recorded for this clonotype. Its antigen has not been determined. Nothing much larger sits one base from this clone, and base qualities are not available. The sample belongs to a study of T cell repertoires in cytomegalovirus infection (dated by TCRdb to between 2019 and 2020). Study-wide context: Recently identified HLA-C-restricted CMV epitopes, whose presentation resists viral immunomodulation, were targeted by peptide stimulations together with well-studied HLA-B-restricted epitopes. The HLA type of each donor mattered for the analysis, because public TCR beta signatures pointed to carriage of CMV infection along with the matching HLA type.

Relative to germline, V is missing 4 bases and J is missing 4 bases, with 9 bases of the junction outside any gene match. The germline V gene sets CDR1 to MGHRA and CDR2 to YSYEKL. Measured from the cysteine to the phenylalanine, the CDR3 is 17 residues long. Only the CDR3 portion is preserved as DNA: 51 bases, with reading frame beginning at the first base. In light of the paper, this sample's treatment or condition label describes: in vitro stimulation with specific CMV peptide epitopes to enrich CMV-specific T cells. The sequencer was an Illumina HiSeq 1500. Through fastp at Q25 and MiXCR, TCRdb rebuilt clones from the public reads, retaining in-frame beta chains. Rows are combined by CDR3 protein, so each entry shows the most common genes and DNA. The sample contains about 770,000 distinct CDR3 sequences, 25% to 35% of them found a single time. Roughly 13% of the sample belongs to the ten largest clones.

What the study reported, not specific to this receptor: The ex vivo response was dominated by HLA-C-restricted CMV-specific TCR beta clonotypes, which also provided the single most frequent clonotype in two of eight donors. In both this cohort and an independent approximately 370-donor cohort, the cumulative frequency of public TCR beta family members distinguished carriers of CMV infection plus the relevant HLA type.

The material sequenced was cultured CD8+ T cells from PBMCs, taken from culture after CMV antigen stimulation. This TCR was recovered from a human donor in good health (CMV status not recorded). Some clones in this sample may be carry-over from other donors' samples. The V gene is TRBV4-1 and the J gene is TRBJ2-3, and TRBD2 matches 12 of the central bases. The nucleotide sequence is TGCGCCAGCAGCCTGACTAGCGGGGGACCAGGGGCAGATACGCAGTATTTT. Its protein is CASSLTSGGPGADTQYF.